Presented here are 28 T cell receptor beta chains from one specimen sequenced in a study of T cells in narcolepsy (dated by TCRdb to about 2018). Library preparation employed the immunoSEQ multiplex PCR assay. The table was pulled from immuneACCESS by TCRdb, which kept in-frame rearrangements only. Such tables lose some clones; where checked, under half of the loss comes from unresolved V genes, and the rest has no known cause. Here the sample has about 15,000 clones; roughly 85% occur a single time. The top ten clonotypes cover approximately 37% of the sample. Sample: memory (CD45RA-) CD4+ T cells from blood. This specimen's cell subset or site label, per the study, means: memory T cells sorted ex vivo from peripheral blood. The receptors originated from a human donor in good health.

V usage is TRBV6-1 and J usage is TRBJ1-2, with a tentative D call TRBD1 (6 bases). The CDR3 is 14 residues long. V lost 6 bases and J 7 bases, leaving 18 bases between the germline ends. Germline CDR1 is MNHNS and CDR2 is SASEGT. This chain's CDR3 is CASRGEGGSGGYTF. DNA for the CDR3: TGTGCCAGCAGGGGGGAAGGGGGATCAGGTGGCTACACCTTC.

This clone is deemed medium-sized. This chain joins TRBV7-9 and TRBJ1-1, with D uncertain. The CDR3 contains 12 residues. With 6 bases removed from V and 2 bases from J, the gap between germline ends came to 7 bases. The germline V gene has CDR1 SEHNR and CDR2 FQNEAQ (reference sequence). The CDR3 nucleotides are TGTGCCAGCAGGTTCGGAAACACTGAAGCTTTCTTT. Translating gives CASRFGNTEAFF.

The chain joins TRBV6-1 to TRBJ1-1; TRBD1 matches 7 bases. The CDR3 has 14 residues. Germline assignment: CDR1 MNHNS and CDR2 SASEGT. The J segment lost 1 base and the V segment lost 6 bases, leaving 5 bases of the junction unmatched. Here the CDR3 DNA reads TGTGCCAGCAGCAAGCAGGGGGGGAACACTGAAGCTTTCTTT. Protein product: CASSKQGGNTEAFF.

With respect to this clone: The CDR3 ends on some other residue instead of the conserved phenylalanine or tryptophan, so this is likely a read error. CDR3 sequence reads: CASSTQGGWTEAFL. In nucleotides, the CDR3 is TGTGCCAGCAGTACTCAGGGGGGCTGGACTGAAGCTTTCCTT. This rearrangement joins TRBV27 to TRBJ1-1; TRBD1 aligns across 7 bases. With 5 bases clipped from V and 5 bases from J, the junction kept 8 bases outside the gene matches. This CDR3 region has 14 residues. Per germline, CDR1 MNHEY and CDR2 SMNVEV (reference sequence).

This rearrangement joins TRBV5-1 to TRBJ2-2; D may be TRBD1 (5 bases). Germline CDR1 SGHRS, CDR2 YFSETQ. The CDR3 is made up of 14 amino acids. V was trimmed by 3 bases and J by 3 bases, leaving 9 bases between them. CDR3 region: CASSWGLDTGELFF. CDR3 DNA: TGCGCCAGCAGCTGGGGCTTGGACACCGGGGAGCTGTTTTTT.

The gene calls are TRBV2 and TRBJ2-1, with a possible D match to TRBD2 (6 bases). The CDR3 has 15 amino acids. Germline V gene sequence: CDR1 SNHLY, CDR2 FYNNEI. Between the trimmed V and J ends, which lost 7 bases and 4 bases, there was a span of 17 bases. The CDR3 reads CASTPGGVVYNEQFF. CDR3 DNA: TGTGCCAGCACGCCGGGCGGGGTGGTGTACAATGAGCAGTTCTTC.

CDR3: CASGRDVASYEQYF. CDR3 sequence (DNA): TGTGCCAGCGGCCGGGACGTCGCCTCTTACGAGCAGTACTTC. The V and J genes are TRBV6-1 and TRBJ2-7, with D possibly called TRBD1 or TRBD2 (5 bases each). V shed 8 bases and J shed 4 bases, with 18 bases lying between them. Germline CDR1 reads MNHNS; CDR2 reads SASEGT. This CDR3 is built from 14 residues.

This clone has only a few counts. V gene TRBV4-2 combines with J gene TRBJ1-2; no firm D call. The germline V gene encodes CDR1 LGHNA and CDR2 YNFKEQ. The CDR3 has 15 residues. The ends were cut back, 0 bases at V and 3 bases at J, with 11 bases in the middle. CDR3 coding DNA: TGTGCCAGCAGCCAAGACAGCGCTTCTGACTATGGCTACACCTTC. It translates to CASSQDSASDYGYTF.

This clone showed up just once. The CDR3 here is CATLDGGVAGEQYF. DNA of the CDR3: TGTGCCACTCTCGATGGGGGTGTGGCGGGCGAGCAGTACTTC. The rearrangement links TRBV6-1 to TRBJ2-7, with D perhaps TRBD1 or TRBD2 (5 bases each). Germline CDR1 and CDR2: MNHNS and SASEGT. V shed 10 bases and J shed 6 bases, with 22 bases lying between them. The CDR3 runs 14 residues.

Only a few counts were recorded for this clone. The V call is TRBV5-4, the J call TRBJ1-4; a possible D gene is TRBD1 (5 bases). V was shortened by 0 bases and J by 3 bases, with 9 bases between the two germline ends. This CDR3 region has 15 residues. The germline V gene has CDR1 SGHNT and CDR2 YYREEE (reference sequence). CDR3 sequence reads: CASSLAATANEKLFF. The CDR3 coding sequence is TGTGCCAGCAGCTTGGCGGCGACAGCTAATGAAAAACTGTTTTTT.

The rearrangement links TRBV11-3 to TRBJ1-1; D gene unclear. The CDR3 is 13 amino acids. Deletions cut 2 bases from V and 7 bases from J, with 11 bases between. Looked up from germline, CDR1 is SGHNT and CDR2 is YENEEA. The CDR3 nucleotides read TGTGCCAGCAGCTTATACGGTGGTGATGAAGCTTTCTTT. It yields the protein CASSLYGGDEAFF.

The V call is TRBV5-5, the J call TRBJ1-1; no firm D call. V lost 1 base, J lost 1 base, and 5 bases lay in between. Germline V gene sequence: CDR1 SGHKS, CDR2 YYEKEE (reference sequence). The CDR3 has 13 residues. The CDR3 sequence: CASSLLGNTEAFF. The DNA for the CDR3 is TGTGCCAGCAGCTTGTTGGGGAACACTGAAGCTTTCTTT.

This clone was found once. The rearrangement links TRBV6-1 to TRBJ1-4; D remains unclear. Per the germline V gene, CDR1 is MNHNS and CDR2 is SASEGT. The CDR3 is 13 residues long. Between the trimmed V and J ends, which lost 6 bases and 7 bases, there was a span of 12 bases. The CDR3: CASRGMQSEKLFF. The CDR3 region has the DNA TGTGCCAGCAGAGGGATGCAATCTGAAAAACTGTTTTTT.

This clone appeared a single time. The V and J genes are TRBV5-1 and TRBJ2-6; D not resolved. The length of the CDR3 is 14 residues. Trimming pared 0 bases from V and 2 bases from J, leaving 3 bases between. Germline loops: CDR1 SGHRS, CDR2 YFSETQ. As DNA, the CDR3 is TGCGCCAGCAGCTTGGCGCCTGGGGCCAACGTCCTGACTTTC. This codes for CASSLAPGANVLTF.

V is TRBV23-1 and J is TRBJ2-7, with D uncertain. TRBV23-1 has ORF status, its function being uncertain. This CDR3 is 10 amino acids long. V was cut by 7 bases and J by 5 bases, with 6 bases left in between. The DNA of the CDR3 is TGCGCCAGCAAGTGGAACGAGCAGTACTTC. Its translation: CASKWNEQYF.

Concerning this clone itself: One end of the junction is discordant with germline, which a read error may explain. Other DNA sequences in the sample encode the same CDR3. The rearrangement uses TRBV2 and TRBJ1-3; 9 positions match TRBD1. Germline V gives CDR1 SNHLY, CDR2 FYNNEI. This CDR3 is 12 amino acids long. The CDR3 DNA reads TGCGCCAGCGGGACAGGGGGAAACACCATATATTTT. This gives the protein CASGTGGNTIYF.

This sequence joins TRBV7-8 and TRBJ2-5, with D unresolved. With 1 base removed from V and 2 bases from J, the gap between germline ends came to 14 bases. CDR1 and CDR2 from the germline V gene are SGHVS and FQNEAQ. This CDR3 region has 16 residues. The CDR3, as DNA: TGTGCCAGCAGCTTAGGATCGTCGTCGATTCAAGAGACCCAGTACTTC. Protein product: CASSLGSSSIQETQYF. The variable domain in full, with the rest retrieved from reference TRBV7-8 and TRBJ2-5, is GAGVSQSPRYKVAKRGQDVALRCDPISGHVSLFWYQQALGQGPEFLTYFQNEAQLDKSGLPSDRFFAERPEGSVSTLKIQRTQQEDSAVYLCASSLGSSSIQETQYFGPGTRLLVL.

This clone was detected once. The CDR3 loop is CASSLAVTGDIQYF. CDR3 nucleotides: TGTGCCAGCAGCCTAGCGGTCACGGGGGACATTCAGTACTTC. The genes are TRBV9 and TRBJ2-4, with 7 bases aligning to TRBD2. With 4 bases clipped from V and 8 bases from J, the junction kept 9 bases outside the gene matches. This CDR3 contains 14 residues. Germline CDR1 and CDR2: SGDLS and YYNGEE.

The CDR3 reads CASSIEAPAQREGTDTQYF. The CDR3 region has the DNA TGTGCCAGTAGTATAGAAGCCCCCGCCCAGCGGGAGGGGACAGATACGCAGTATTTT. The V and J genes are TRBV19 and TRBJ2-3; TRBD2 matches 10 bases. The junction had 12 bases not matched to a gene; V was cut back by 0 bases and J by 3 bases. The germline V gene has CDR1 LNHDA and CDR2 SQIVND (reference sequence). The CDR3 runs 19 residues.

This clone has just one count. This sequence joins TRBV27 and TRBJ2-7, with a weak D call TRBD2 (6 bases). Per germline, CDR1 MNHEY and CDR2 SMNVEV (reference sequence). With 2 bases removed from V and 3 bases from J, the gap between germline ends came to 14 bases. The CDR3 totals 15 residues. The CDR3 DNA sequence: TGTGCCAGCAGTTTAAGTCCGGCGGGGAACTACGAGCAGTACTTC. Translating it yields CASSLSPAGNYEQYF.

The chain uses TRBV16 and TRBJ1-2; D may be TRBD1 (6 bases). The CDR3 is 15 residues long. V was cut by 1 base and J by 0 bases, with 9 bases left in between. The germline V gene encodes CDR1 KGHSY and CDR2 FQNENV. The CDR3 spells CASSQFNRANYGYTF. The DNA for the CDR3 is TGTGCCAGCAGCCAATTTAACAGGGCTAACTATGGCTACACCTTC.

J is TRBJ1-1 and V is TRBV7-9; D not resolved. The CDR3 has 14 amino acids. V dropped 2 bases and J dropped 2 bases, with 9 bases sitting between them. CDR1 SEHNR and CDR2 FQNEAQ come from the germline V gene (reference sequence). The CDR3 sequence is CASSLSLRNTEAFF. As DNA, the CDR3 is TGTGCCAGCAGCTTATCGTTGAGAAACACTGAAGCTTTCTTT.

CDR3 sequence reads: CASRPGGTNYGYTF. The CDR3 DNA is TGTGCCAGCAGACCAGGGGGCACTAACTATGGCTACACCTTC. V gene TRBV6-5 combines with J gene TRBJ1-2; 8 nucleotides match TRBD1. Germline V gene lookup returns CDR1 MNHEY and CDR2 SVGAGI. Germline trimming cut 6 bases from V and 0 bases from J; bases unmatched to any gene: 3. The CDR3 sequence is 14 residues long.

The J gene is TRBJ1-3, the V gene TRBV30, with a weak D call TRBD1 (5 bases). Germline-derived CDR1 and CDR2 are GTSNPN and SVGIG (reference sequence). Trimming removed 3 bases from V and 8 bases from J, with 11 bases in between. This CDR3 is 12 amino acids long. CDR3 protein: CAWSALRDTIYF. CDR3 DNA sequence: TGTGCCTGGAGCGCCCTCAGGGACACCATATATTTT.

This clone was found a few times. The chain employs TRBV5-1 and TRBJ2-2; tentative D call: TRBD1 (6 bases). V was clipped by 3 bases and J by 7 bases, with 16 bases between them. The CDR3 is made up of 15 amino acids. The V gene's germline CDR1 is SGHRS and CDR2 YFSETQ. CDR3 in amino acids: CASSWGTRMGGELFF. The CDR3 coding sequence is TGCGCCAGCAGCTGGGGGACACGGATGGGCGGGGAGCTGTTTTTT. The entire variable domain, with the rest obtained from reference TRBV5-1 and TRBJ2-2, is as follows: KAGVTQTPRYLIKTRGQQVTLSCSPISGHRSVSWYQQTPGQGLQFLFEYFSETQRNKGNFPGRFSGRQFSNSRSEMNVSTLELGDSALYLCASSWGTRMGGELFFGEGSRLTVL.

The rearrangement links TRBV4-2 to TRBJ2-7, with 9 bases that match TRBD1. Trimming cost V 0 bases and J 3 bases; bases outside gene matches: 6. Germline lookup yields CDR1 LGHNA and CDR2 YNFKEQ. The CDR3 totals 16 residues. The CDR3 sequence is CASSQDPGQGFYEQYF. CDR3 nucleotides: TGTGCCAGCAGCCAAGATCCAGGACAGGGGTTCTACGAGCAGTACTTC.

J is TRBJ2-2 and V is TRBV7-3, with a weak D call TRBD1 (6 bases). In germline, CDR1 is SGHTA, CDR2 FQGTGA. The germline V and J ends were trimmed by 2 bases and 0 bases, with 7 bases remaining between them. The CDR3 has 15 residues. The CDR3 sequence is CASSLQGTNTGELFF. CDR3 nucleotides: TGTGCCAGCAGCTTACAGGGGACGAACACCGGGGAGCTGTTTTTT.

The chain employs TRBV7-2 and TRBJ2-3; a weak D match, TRBD1 (6 bases). Germline-derived CDR1 and CDR2 are SGHTA and FQGNSA. The CDR3 is 15 amino acids. The V end lost 5 bases, the J end lost 5 bases, and 17 bases lay between the germline ends. DNA for the CDR3: TGTGCCAGCAGCCTCCCAGGGGTTAAGAGAGATACGCAGTATTTT. It codes for CASSLPGVKRDTQYF.